Following are 17 T cell receptor beta chains from one sample sequenced in a study of beta chain features in type 1 diabetes. Study findings and constraints: Moderately but significantly shorter TCRB CDR3s were found in Type 1 diabetes patients in all four CD4+ subsets.

Antigens for these TCRs are unknown. Of the isolated RNA, all was reverse transcribed, and so the sequenced material was expressed TCRB transcripts. Some clones are missing from TCRdb's copy, which holds only in-frame ones; the method was immunoSEQ multiplex PCR. In the table there are approximately 250,000 clones, 24% of which are singletons. Input material: naive CD4+ T cells from blood. The receptors come from a woman aged 25 to 39 with type 1 diabetes.

The V gene is TRBV2, the J gene TRBJ2-5; 12 nucleotides align to TRBD1. The CDR3 runs 15 residues. Trimming took 4 bases from V and 2 from J; bases not matched to a gene: 2. Germline V lookup: CDR1 SNHLY, CDR2 FYNNEI. CDR3 nucleotide sequence: TGTGCCAGCAGTGGGGACAGGGGGCGGCAAGAGACCCAGTACTTC. Its translation: CASSGDRGRQETQYF.

This clone was counted between two and nine times. This rearrangement joins TRBV5-1 to TRBJ2-5; TRBD2 agrees at 9 bases. The CDR3 has 19 amino acids. From germline, CDR1 is SGHRS and CDR2 YFSETQ. The J segment lost 2 bases and the V segment lost 5 bases, leaving 19 bases of the junction unmatched. The CDR3 here is CASSSVATLAGRGQETQYF. The CDR3 DNA reads as TGCGCCAGCAGTTCCGTCGCGACTCTAGCGGGAAGGGGGCAAGAGACCCAGTACTTC.

The chain joins TRBV19 to TRBJ2-1, with 8 bases matching TRBD2. The CDR3 runs 14 residues. Germline V gene lookup returns CDR1 LNHDA and CDR2 SQIVND (reference sequence). The ends lost 9 bases at V and 3 bases at J; junction bases unmatched: 7. CDR3 nucleotides: TGTGCCAGCGGGACTAGACCAGGCTACAATGAGCAGTTCTTC. Protein sequence: CASGTRPGYNEQFF.

Only a few counts were recorded for this clone. V is TRBV7-9 and J is TRBJ2-2; D not resolved. The V end was cut by 4 bases, the J end by 3 bases, with 6 bases between. There are 13 residues in the CDR3. Germline V gives CDR1 SEHNR, CDR2 FQNEAQ (reference sequence). The CDR3 loop reads CASSSMYTGELFF. DNA of the CDR3: TGTGCCAGCAGCTCAATGTACACCGGGGAGCTGTTTTTT.

This clone was observed a few times. This sequence joins TRBV4-1 and TRBJ2-3; possibly TRBD2 for D (5 bases). The CDR3 runs to 17 residues. V was clipped by 0 bases and J by 2 bases, with 15 bases between them. Germline lookup yields CDR1 MGHRA and CDR2 YSYEKL. The CDR3 sequence is CASSQEGLEGYTDTQYF. In DNA, the CDR3 is TGCGCCAGCAGCCAAGAAGGGTTAGAGGGATACACAGATACGCAGTATTTT.

This chain uses TRBV7-9 with TRBJ2-4; D ambiguous. The V gene lost 7 bases and the J gene lost 3 bases, with 10 bases spanning the gap. This CDR3 region has 13 residues. Germline V CDR1 and CDR2: SEHNR, FQNEAQ (reference sequence). This CDR3 is CASTGLGKNIQYF. Written as DNA, the CDR3 is TGTGCCAGCACCGGGTTAGGCAAAAACATTCAGTACTTC.

The rearrangement links TRBV18 to TRBJ2-1, with 10 bases identical to TRBD1. Germline assignment: CDR1 KGHSH and CDR2 LQKENI. The CDR3 extends over 15 amino acids. The J segment lost 3 bases and the V segment lost 5 bases, leaving 4 bases of the junction unmatched. The CDR3 nucleotides read TGTGCCAGCTCATTCCGGACAGGGGGCTACAATGAGCAGTTCTTC. It yields the protein CASSFRTGGYNEQFF.

This clone was seen a handful of times. The rearrangement joins TRBV28 to TRBJ1-2; D perhaps matches TRBD1 (5 bases). Germline V gene sequence: CDR1 MDHEN, CDR2 SYDVKM. The CDR3 is 12 residues long. Deletions cut 4 bases from V and 7 bases from J, with 10 bases between. The CDR3, as DNA: TGTGCCAGCAGTTGGGGCTTGGCTGGCTACACCTTC. This gives the protein CASSWGLAGYTF.

The rearrangement uses TRBV9 and TRBJ1-2; TRBD1 agrees at 9 bases. The CDR3 extends over 15 amino acids. Germline lookup yields CDR1 SGDLS and CDR2 YYNGEE. V was clipped by 0 bases and J by 2 bases; unmatched bases: 2. The CDR3 spells CASSVEGQGNYGYTF. CDR3 coding DNA: TGTGCCAGCAGCGTAGAGGGACAGGGAAACTATGGCTACACCTTC.

In its sample, this clone was seen a few times. This chain links TRBV28 with TRBJ2-5; no reliable D call. V gave up 9 bases and J gave up 5 bases, with 13 bases separating them. From germline, CDR1 is MDHEN and CDR2 SYDVKM. The CDR3 is 12 residues long. CDR3 loop: CASNVGGETQYF. The DNA for the CDR3 is TGTGCCAGTAATGTAGGCGGTGAGACCCAGTACTTC.

This clone was picked up a small number of times. The chain uses TRBV28 and TRBJ2-2, with D possibly TRBD2 on 5 matching bases. CDR3 length: 14 amino acids. Germline values: CDR1 MDHEN, CDR2 SYDVKM. V was clipped by 6 bases and J by 6 bases, with 14 bases between them. This chain's CDR3 is CASSVGSLAGELFF. The DNA of the CDR3 is TGTGCCAGCAGCGTGGGGAGTCTGGCCGGGGAGCTGTTTTTT.

The CDR3 DNA reads as TGTGCCAGCAGCTTAGGGGACTACGGGACCCAGTACTTC. It codes for CASSLGDYGTQYF. The chain uses TRBV11-2 and TRBJ2-5, with 7 nucleotides matching TRBD2. The CDR3 runs to 13 residues. Per the germline V gene, CDR1 is SGHAT and CDR2 is FQNNGV. Germline trimming cut 1 base from V and 7 bases from J; bases unmatched to any gene: 3.

The chain uses TRBV2 and TRBJ2-1, with 10 bases that match TRBD2. Losses at the gene ends were 2 bases for V and 12 bases for J; bases not matched to a gene: 4. The CDR3 runs to 13 residues. In germline, CDR1 is SNHLY, CDR2 FYNNEI. In DNA, the CDR3 is TGTGCCAGCAGTGAACTAGCGGGAGACGGGCAGTTCTTC. This sequence encodes CASSELAGDGQFF.

The chain employs TRBV29-1 and TRBJ1-2; 8 bases align to TRBD1. The CDR3 totals 11 residues. The J segment lost 7 bases and the V segment lost 5 bases, leaving 3 bases of the junction unmatched. Germline CDR1 SQVTM, CDR2 ANQGSEA. This CDR3 is CSVFRGLGYTF. The CDR3 bases are TGCAGCGTTTTCAGGGGGCTTGGCTACACCTTC.

The rearrangement links TRBV30 to TRBJ2-1; TRBD2 matches 8 bases. This CDR3 region has 18 residues. V lost 1 base, J lost 4 bases, and 15 bases stayed unmatched. From germline, CDR1 is GTSNPN and CDR2 SVGIG (reference sequence). The CDR3 DNA reads TGTGCCTGGAGTGGTTTGGGGGATAGCGGGACTACTTACAATGAGCAGTTCTTC. Its protein is CAWSGLGDSGTTYNEQFF.

This clone was seen more than once but under ten times. The V gene is TRBV19, the J gene TRBJ2-1; D possibly corresponds to TRBD2 (5 bases). Trimming stripped 1 base from V and 14 bases from J, with 15 bases between. The CDR3 consists of 13 residues. CDR1 is LNHDA, CDR2 SQIVND, per germline (reference sequence). This CDR3 reads CASSIGPGYSEFF. The DNA of the CDR3 is TGTGCCAGTAGTATAGGCCCGGGGTATTCGGAGTTCTTC.

The rearrangement joins TRBV30 to TRBJ2-1; 10 nucleotides agree with TRBD2. With 8 bases clipped from V and 3 bases from J, the junction kept 10 bases outside the gene matches. The CDR3 totals 15 residues. Per germline, CDR1 GTSNPN and CDR2 SVGIG (reference sequence). The CDR3 bases are TGTGCCGGGGGACCAGCGGGAGGGGTCTACAATGAGCAGTTCTTC. It encodes CAGGPAGGVYNEQFF.